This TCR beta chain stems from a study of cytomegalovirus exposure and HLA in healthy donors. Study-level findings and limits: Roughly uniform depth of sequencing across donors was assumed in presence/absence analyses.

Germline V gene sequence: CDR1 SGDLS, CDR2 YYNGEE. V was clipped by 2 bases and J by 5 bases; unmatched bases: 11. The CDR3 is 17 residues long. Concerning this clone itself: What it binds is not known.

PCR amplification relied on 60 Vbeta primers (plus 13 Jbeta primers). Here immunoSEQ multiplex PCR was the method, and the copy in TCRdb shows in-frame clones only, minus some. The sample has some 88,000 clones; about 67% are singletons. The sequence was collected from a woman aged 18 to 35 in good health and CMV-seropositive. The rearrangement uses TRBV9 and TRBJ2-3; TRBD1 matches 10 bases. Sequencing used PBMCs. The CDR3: CASSVSTTGGAGDTQYF. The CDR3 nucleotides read TGTGCCAGCAGCGTTTCTACGACAGGGGGCGCGGGAGATACGCAGTATTTT.